This T cell receptor (beta chain) originates from a study of T cells in Graves' hyperthyroidism and ophthalmopathy. Study-level findings and limits: A model built on 13 V-J features separated ophthalmopathy from stable hyperthyroidism. Also found in blood were most expanded thyroid clonotypes above 0.001.

It was uncontrolled infection, other autoimmune disease, pregnancy or lactation that excluded patients. Diagnoses were made from clinical symptoms, serum measures (thyroxine and TRAb), thyroid ultrasound and orbital computed tomography. This CDR3 has 14 residues. In germline, CDR1 is DFQATT, CDR2 SNEGSKA (reference sequence). Trimming shortened V by 3 bases and J by 3 bases, and 14 bases separated the two germline ends. About this clonotype itself: The antigen is undetermined. Possible read error: a much larger clone is one base away.

RNA transcripts provided the source from which TCR beta CDR3 regions were amplified. The study used the HTBI primer set for a first-round RT-PCR of the TCR CDR3. One entry per CDR3 protein, called by TCRdb with MiXCR from the multiplex PCR reads. The sample yields a few hundred thousand distinct CDR3 sequences, under 20% seen once. The V and J genes are TRBV20-1 and TRBJ1-1; no firm D call. This receptor was taken from a woman between 18 and 30 years old with Graves' hyperthyroidism. Sequencing was done on a sample of blood. DNA for the CDR3: TGCAGTGCTAGGTGGAGCGGGTGGGACACTGAAGCTTTCTTT. Its protein is CSARWSGWDTEAFF.